Sequencing of this TCR beta chain was carried out in a study of Graves' ophthalmopathy and Graves' hyperthyroidism. Study-wide points: The blood repertoire also included most expanded thyroid clonotypes above 0.001 frequency. The model achieved roughly 66% sensitivity and over 72% specificity for ophthalmopathy progression.

Each hyperthyroidism patient was newly diagnosed, with under 2 months' duration, and aged 18 to 65. Amplification targeted the TCR beta CDR3 regions, with RNA transcripts as the source material. Second-round multiplex PCR followed a first-round RT-PCR using HTBI primers. Each CDR3 protein is one row after TCRdb ran MiXCR on the multiplex PCR reads. In the table there are around 1,000,000 distinct CDR3 sequences, around a third of which are singletons. This clonotype occurred many times. The antigen is unknown. Germline loops: CDR1 SEHNR, CDR2 FQNEAQ (reference sequence). With V trimmed by 7 bases and J by 7 bases, 12 bases remained unmatched. CDR3 length equals 15 residues.

This rearrangement joins TRBV7-9 to TRBJ1-4; 7 bases are a match to TRBD1. This sequence was found in an adult man with Graves' hyperthyroidism. Input material: peripheral blood or thyroid tissue (not recorded which). CDR3: CASTAGQVWGEKLFF. The CDR3 bases are TGTGCCAGCACCGCCGGACAGGTGTGGGGTGAAAAACTGTTTTTT.